The clone carrying this TCR beta chain was seen many times. Using its own MiXCR run on the 5' RACE reads, TCRdb lists one record per CDR3 protein. The sample has approximately 700,000 distinct CDR3 sequences; around 6% are singletons. This record comes from a study of identical twins. V was clipped by 4 bases and J by 6 bases, with 14 bases between them. The CDR3 runs to 14 residues. The germline V gene encodes CDR1 SGHDT and CDR2 YYEEEE. J is TRBJ2-4 and V is TRBV5-6, with D uncertain. This TCR came from a man aged 18 to 29 in good health. The sequencing sample was made of naive T cells sorted from blood. The CDR3 is CASSTTGPTNIQYF. CDR3 coding DNA: TGTGCCAGCAGCACAACCGGGCCGACAAACATTCAGTACTTC.